The 5 T cell receptor beta chains below all came from one sample that was sequenced in a study of blood T cell repertoires in COVID-19. Only in-frame clones appear in the TCRdb table, and some are missing; sequencing was by immunoSEQ multiplex PCR. The sample holds approximately 19,000 clones; 89% are singletons and the top ten take 4.5% to 5.5%. Sequencing used peripheral blood. These receptors originate from a human donor in a cohort sampled during active COVID-19.

The V and J genes are TRBV5-1 and TRBJ1-1; 8 nucleotides match TRBD1. This CDR3 has 14 residues. Germline lookup yields CDR1 SGHRS and CDR2 YFSETQ. V shed 10 bases, J shed 6 bases, and the junction held 14 bases outside the gene matches. For the CDR3, the DNA is TGCGCCTCCACGACAGGGGCTCTTCACGCTGAAGCTTTCTTT. Translated, it gives CASTTGALHAEAFF.

The rearrangement joins TRBV7-3 to TRBJ2-3; TRBD1 might be the D (5 bases). Germline V gene sequence: CDR1 SGHTA, CDR2 FQGTGA. V lost 2 bases, J lost 3 bases, and 18 bases lay in between. The length of the CDR3 is 17 residues. The CDR3 here is CASSLGAAGSGTDTQYF. The CDR3 DNA reads TGTGCCAGCAGCTTAGGGGCGGCAGGCTCTGGGACAGATACGCAGTATTTT.

This clone was detected only a few times. The J gene is TRBJ1-5, the V gene TRBV7-9; possibly TRBD1 for D (6 bases). Per germline, CDR1 SEHNR and CDR2 FQNEAQ (reference sequence). Trimming shortened V by 3 bases and J by 5 bases, and 8 bases separated the two germline ends. The CDR3 consists of 13 residues. CDR3 sequence: CASSFAGDQPQHF. Written as DNA, the CDR3 is TGTGCCAGCAGCTTTGCAGGGGATCAGCCCCAGCATTTT.

The genes are TRBV11-2 and TRBJ2-7; 7 bases agree with TRBD2. Germline CDR1 and CDR2: SGHAT and FQNNGV. The CDR3 is 14 residues long. Germline trimming cut 5 bases from V and 2 bases from J; bases unmatched to any gene: 6. This CDR3 reads CASSLTGTTYEQYF. The CDR3 region has the DNA TGTGCCAGCAGCCTAACCGGGACTACCTACGAGCAGTACTTC.

The CDR3: CASSWEETQYF. The CDR3 region has the DNA TGTGCCAGCAGTTGGGAGGAGACCCAGTACTTC. The chain joins TRBV6-6 to TRBJ2-5, with D possibly being TRBD2 (5 bases). Germline V gene sequence: CDR1 MNHNY, CDR2 SVGAGI (reference sequence). Trimming shortened V by 4 bases and J by 5 bases, and 5 bases separated the two germline ends. The CDR3 is 11 residues long.